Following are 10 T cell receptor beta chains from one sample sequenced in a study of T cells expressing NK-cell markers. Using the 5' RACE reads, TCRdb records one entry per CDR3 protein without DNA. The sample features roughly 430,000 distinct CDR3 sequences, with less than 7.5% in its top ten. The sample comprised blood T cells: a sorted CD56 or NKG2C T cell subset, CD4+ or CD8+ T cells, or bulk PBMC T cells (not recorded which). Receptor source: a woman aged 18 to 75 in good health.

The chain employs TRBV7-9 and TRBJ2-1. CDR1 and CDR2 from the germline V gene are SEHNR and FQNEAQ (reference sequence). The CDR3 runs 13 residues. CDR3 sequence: CASSLYVAYEQFF.

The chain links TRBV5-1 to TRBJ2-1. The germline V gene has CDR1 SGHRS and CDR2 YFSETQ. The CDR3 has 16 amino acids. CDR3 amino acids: CASSLVGSRTYNEQFF.

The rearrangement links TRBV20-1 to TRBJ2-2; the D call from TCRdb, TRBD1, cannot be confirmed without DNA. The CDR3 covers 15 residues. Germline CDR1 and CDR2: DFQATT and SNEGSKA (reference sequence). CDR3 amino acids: CSARDQGGMGGELFF.

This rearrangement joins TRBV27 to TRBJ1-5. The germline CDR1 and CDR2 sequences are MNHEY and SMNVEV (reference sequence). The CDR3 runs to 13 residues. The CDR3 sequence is CASSLSLSQPQHF.

CDR3 protein: CSAQRASGREREQYF. The J gene is TRBJ2-7, the V gene TRBV20-1; TCRdb's assignment of TRBD2 cannot be checked, as there is no DNA. CDR3 length equals 15 residues. Germline CDR1 reads DFQATT; CDR2 reads SNEGSKA (reference sequence).

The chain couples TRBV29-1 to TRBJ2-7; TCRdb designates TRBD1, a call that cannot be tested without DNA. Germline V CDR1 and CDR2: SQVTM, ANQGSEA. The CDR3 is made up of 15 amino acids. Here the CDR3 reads CSVLPPGSGTYEQYF.

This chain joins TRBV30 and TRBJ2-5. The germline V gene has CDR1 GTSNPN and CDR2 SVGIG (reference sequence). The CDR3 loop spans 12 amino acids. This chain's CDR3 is CAWMARTETQYF.

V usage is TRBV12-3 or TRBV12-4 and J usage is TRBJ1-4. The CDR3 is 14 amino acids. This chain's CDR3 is CASSLLITNEKLFF.

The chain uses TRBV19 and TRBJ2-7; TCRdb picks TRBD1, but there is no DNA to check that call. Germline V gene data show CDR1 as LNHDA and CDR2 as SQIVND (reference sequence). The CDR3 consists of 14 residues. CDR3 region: CASSDTGADYEQYF.

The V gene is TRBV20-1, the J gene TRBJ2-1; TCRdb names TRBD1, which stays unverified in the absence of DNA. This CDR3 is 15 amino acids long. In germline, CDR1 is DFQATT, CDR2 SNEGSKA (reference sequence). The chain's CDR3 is CSARVRGGSYNEQFF.